This note documents a single TCR beta chain sequence. The CDR3 totals 15 residues. Germline V gene sequence: CDR1 SGHAT, CDR2 FQNNGV. With 6 bases removed from V and 1 base from J, the gap between germline ends came to 14 bases. This specimen belongs to a study of technical replicates of blood from several donors. Using immunoSEQ multiplex PCR, the repertoire was profiled, and TCRdb retains in-frame clones only, with some absent. Of tens of thousands of clones detected, 96% appear once; the ten largest clones hold around 0.38%. Sequencing was carried out using T cells isolated from PBMCs. V and J are TRBV11-2 and TRBJ2-3; D is possibly TRBD2 (6 bases). This clonotype was obtained from a human donor in good health. The CDR3 loop reads CASSQLARGTDTQYF. The DNA for the CDR3 is TGTGCCAGCAGTCAACTAGCTAGGGGCACAGATACGCAGTATTTT.